The present entry profiles one TCR beta chain with its context. The antigen is unknown. The PCR contained 60 Vbeta and 13 Jbeta primers. The assay was immunoSEQ multiplex PCR, and TCRdb's table has in-frame clones only and misses some. Of around 130,000 clones listed, over 75% were seen once; the top ten hold 1.5% to 2%. Germline CDR1 GTSNPN, CDR2 SVGIG (reference sequence). Trimming left V 5 bases short and J 4 bases short, with 15 bases between. This CDR3 is built from 14 residues. This sample is part of a study of cytomegalovirus exposure and HLA in healthy donors. Study information: Among the 400 or so donors who were genotyped, about 80% fell in the genetic ancestry cluster that is associated with self-reported Caucasian donors.

General study findings and limits: Earlier findings revealed that most TCR beta V segments proved productive either about 90% or about 30% of the time.

The sequence came from a man aged 35 to 55 in good health and CMV-seronegative. The sequenced sample consisted of PBMCs. The V and J genes are TRBV30 and TRBJ1-3, with D possibly being TRBD1 (5 bases). The CDR3 sequence: CAWHKRGGGNTIYF. CDR3 nucleotides: TGTGCCTGGCATAAAAGGGGAGGCGGAAACACCATATATTTT. The complete variable domain, with remaining parts taken from reference TRBV30 and TRBJ1-3, reads SQTIHQWPATLVQPVGSPLSLECTVEGTSNPNLYWYRQAAGRGLQLLFYSVGIGQISSEVPQNLSASRPQDRQFILSSKKLLLSDSGFYLCAWHKRGGGNTIYFGEGSWLTVV.